The sequence of this T cell receptor beta chain was determined in a study of shared clonotypes between healthy human individuals. Notes on the study in general: As a rule, naive subsets had a larger estimated richness than memory subsets.

In replicate PCRs of sorted subsets, approximately 190 ng DNA, about 30,000 T cell genomes, was used. The assay was immunoSEQ multiplex PCR, and TCRdb's table has in-frame clones only and misses some. Here the sample spans roughly 2.6 million clones, around 94% being singletons. V was shortened by 2 bases and J by 6 bases, with 12 bases between the two germline ends. Per the germline V gene, CDR1 is SQVTM and CDR2 is ANQGSEA. CDR3 length: 13 residues. With regard to this clone: The antigen is not known.

The genes are TRBV29-1 and TRBJ2-3; possibly TRBD2 for D (5 bases). The clonotype originates from a young man in good health. Sequencing used naive CD4+ T cells sorted from blood. The subset: CD45RA+ positively selected. CDR3 sequence (DNA): TGCAGCGTTGAACAGCGGTTCACGGATACGCAGTATTTT. It is translated as CSVEQRFTDTQYF.